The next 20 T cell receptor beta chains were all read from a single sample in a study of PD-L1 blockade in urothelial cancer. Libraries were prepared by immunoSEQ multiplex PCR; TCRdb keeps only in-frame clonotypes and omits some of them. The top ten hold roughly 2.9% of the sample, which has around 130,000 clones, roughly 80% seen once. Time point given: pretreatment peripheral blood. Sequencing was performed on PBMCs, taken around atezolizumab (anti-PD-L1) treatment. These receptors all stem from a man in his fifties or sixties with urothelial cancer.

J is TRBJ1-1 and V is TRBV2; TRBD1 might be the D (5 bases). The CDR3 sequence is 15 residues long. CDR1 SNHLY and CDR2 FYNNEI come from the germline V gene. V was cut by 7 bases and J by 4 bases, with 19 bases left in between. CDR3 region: CASNLGGGGSTEAFF. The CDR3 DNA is TGTGCCAGCAACCTGGGTGGGGGAGGCTCCACTGAAGCTTTCTTT.

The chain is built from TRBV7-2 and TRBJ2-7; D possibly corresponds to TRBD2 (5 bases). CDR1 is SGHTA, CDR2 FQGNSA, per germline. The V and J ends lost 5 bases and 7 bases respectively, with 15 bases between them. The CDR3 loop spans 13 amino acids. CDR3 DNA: TGTGCCAGCAGCCAGGACTTACTGAGGGAGCAGTACTTC. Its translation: CASSQDLLREQYF. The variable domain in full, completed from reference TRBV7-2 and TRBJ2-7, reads GAGVSQSPSNKVTEKGKDVELRCDPISGHTALYWYRQSLGQGLEFLIYFQGNSAPDKSGLPSDRFSAERTGGSVSTLTIQRTQQEDSAVYLCASSQDLLREQYFGPGTRLTVT.

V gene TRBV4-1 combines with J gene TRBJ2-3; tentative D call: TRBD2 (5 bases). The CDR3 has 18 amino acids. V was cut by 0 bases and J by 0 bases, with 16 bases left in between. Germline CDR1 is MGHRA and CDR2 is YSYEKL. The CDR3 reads CASSQDPPSPTSTDTQYF. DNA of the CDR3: TGCGCCAGCAGCCAAGACCCTCCTAGCCCGACTAGCACAGATACGCAGTATTTT.

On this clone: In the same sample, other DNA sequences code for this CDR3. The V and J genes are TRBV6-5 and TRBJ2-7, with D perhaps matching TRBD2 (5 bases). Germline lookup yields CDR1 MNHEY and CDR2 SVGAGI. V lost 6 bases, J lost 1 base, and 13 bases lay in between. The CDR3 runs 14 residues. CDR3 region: CASSRGGVSYEQYF. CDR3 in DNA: TGTGCCAGCAGCCGGGGTGGAGTATCCTACGAGCAGTACTTC.

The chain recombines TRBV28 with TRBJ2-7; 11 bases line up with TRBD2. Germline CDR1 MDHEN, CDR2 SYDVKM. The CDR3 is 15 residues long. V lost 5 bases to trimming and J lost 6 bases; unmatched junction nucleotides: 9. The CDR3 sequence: CASSLSLAGVSEQYF. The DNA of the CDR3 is TGTGCCAGCAGTCTATCACTAGCGGGAGTGAGCGAGCAGTACTTC.

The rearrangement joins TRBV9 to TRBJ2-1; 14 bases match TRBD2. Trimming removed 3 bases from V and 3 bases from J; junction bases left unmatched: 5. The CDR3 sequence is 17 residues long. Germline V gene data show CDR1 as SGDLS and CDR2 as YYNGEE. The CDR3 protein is CASSEGTSGRFYNEQFF. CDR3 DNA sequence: TGTGCCAGCAGCGAAGGGACTAGCGGGAGATTCTACAATGAGCAGTTCTTC.

The CDR3 DNA reads TGTGCCAGTAGTATGGGGACAGGATCCCCTCTGAACACTGAAGCTTTCTTT. Protein sequence: CASSMGTGSPLNTEAFF. The chain couples TRBV19 to TRBJ1-1; TRBD1 matches at 8 bases. Losses at the gene ends were 3 bases for V and 0 bases for J; bases not matched to a gene: 9. CDR3 length equals 17 residues. CDR1 and CDR2 from the germline V gene are LNHDA and SQIVND (reference sequence).

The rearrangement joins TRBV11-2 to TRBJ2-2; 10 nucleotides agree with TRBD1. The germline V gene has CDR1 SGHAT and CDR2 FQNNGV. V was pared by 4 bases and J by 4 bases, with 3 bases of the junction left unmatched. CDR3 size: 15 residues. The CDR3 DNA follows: TGTGCCAGCAGCTGGGGACAGGGGACCACCGGGGAGCTGTTTTTT. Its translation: CASSWGQGTTGELFF.

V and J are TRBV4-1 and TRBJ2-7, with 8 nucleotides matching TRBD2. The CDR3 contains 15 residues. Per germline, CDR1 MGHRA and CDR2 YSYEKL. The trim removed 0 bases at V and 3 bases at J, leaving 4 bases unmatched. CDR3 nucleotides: TGCGCCAGCAGCCAAGAGGCGGGAGGACACTACGAGCAGTACTTC. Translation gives CASSQEAGGHYEQYF.

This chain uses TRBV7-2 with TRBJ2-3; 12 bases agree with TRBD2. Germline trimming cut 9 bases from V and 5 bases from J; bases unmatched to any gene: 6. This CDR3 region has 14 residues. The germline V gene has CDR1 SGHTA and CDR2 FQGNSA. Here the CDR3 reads CASRLAGGKDTQYF. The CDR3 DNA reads TGTGCCAGTAGGCTAGCGGGAGGGAAAGATACGCAGTATTTT.

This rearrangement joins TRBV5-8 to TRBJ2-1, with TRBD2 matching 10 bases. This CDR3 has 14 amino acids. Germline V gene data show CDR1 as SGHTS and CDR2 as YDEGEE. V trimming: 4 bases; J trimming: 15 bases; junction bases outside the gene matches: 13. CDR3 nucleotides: TGTGCCAGCAGCATTCTAGCGGGAGTTAAGATGGGGTTCTTC. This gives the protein CASSILAGVKMGFF.

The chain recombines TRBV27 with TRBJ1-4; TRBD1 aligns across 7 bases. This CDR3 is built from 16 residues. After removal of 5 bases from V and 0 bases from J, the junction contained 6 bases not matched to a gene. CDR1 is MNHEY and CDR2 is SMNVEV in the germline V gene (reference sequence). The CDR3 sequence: CASSPYDRATNEKLFF. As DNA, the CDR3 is TGTGCCAGCAGTCCATACGACAGGGCAACTAATGAAAAACTGTTTTTT.

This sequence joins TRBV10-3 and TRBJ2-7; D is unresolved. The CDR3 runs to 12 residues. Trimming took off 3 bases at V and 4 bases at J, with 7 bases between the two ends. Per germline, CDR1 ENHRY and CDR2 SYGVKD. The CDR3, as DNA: TGTGCCATCAGTGACCCACAGTACGAGCAGTACTTC. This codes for CAISDPQYEQYF.

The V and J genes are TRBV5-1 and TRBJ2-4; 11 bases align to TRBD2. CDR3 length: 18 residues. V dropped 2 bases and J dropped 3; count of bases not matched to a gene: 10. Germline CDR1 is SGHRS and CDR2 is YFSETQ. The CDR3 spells CASSLGSGRALGKNIQYF. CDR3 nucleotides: TGCGCCAGCAGCTTAGGTAGCGGGAGGGCCTTGGGCAAAAACATTCAGTACTTC. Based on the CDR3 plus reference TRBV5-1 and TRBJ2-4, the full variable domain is KAGVTQTPRYLIKTRGQQVTLSCSPISGHRSVSWYQQTPGQGLQFLFEYFSETQRNKGNFPGRFSGRQFSNSRSEMNVSTLELGDSALYLCASSLGSGRALGKNIQYFGAGTRLSVL.

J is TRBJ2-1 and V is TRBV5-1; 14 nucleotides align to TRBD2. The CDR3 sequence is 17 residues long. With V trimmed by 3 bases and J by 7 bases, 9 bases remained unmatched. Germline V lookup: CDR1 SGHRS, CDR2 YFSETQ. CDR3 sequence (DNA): TGCGCCAGCAGCTCTTTGACTAGCGGGAGGGCGGGGAATGAGCAGTTCTTC. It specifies CASSSLTSGRAGNEQFF.

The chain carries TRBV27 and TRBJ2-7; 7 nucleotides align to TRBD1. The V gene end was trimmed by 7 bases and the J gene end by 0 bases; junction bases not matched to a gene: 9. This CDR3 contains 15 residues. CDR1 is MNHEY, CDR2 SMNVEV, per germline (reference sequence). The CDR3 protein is CASKLSRGTSYEQYF. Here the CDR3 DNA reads TGTGCCAGCAAATTATCCAGGGGGACCTCCTACGAGCAGTACTTC.

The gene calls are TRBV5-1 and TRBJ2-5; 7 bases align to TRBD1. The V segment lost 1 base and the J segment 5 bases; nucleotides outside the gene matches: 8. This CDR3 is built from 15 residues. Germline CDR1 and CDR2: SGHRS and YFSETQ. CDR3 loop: CASSLSGTEGETQYF. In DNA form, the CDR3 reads TGCGCCAGCAGCTTGTCCGGGACAGAGGGTGAGACCCAGTACTTC.

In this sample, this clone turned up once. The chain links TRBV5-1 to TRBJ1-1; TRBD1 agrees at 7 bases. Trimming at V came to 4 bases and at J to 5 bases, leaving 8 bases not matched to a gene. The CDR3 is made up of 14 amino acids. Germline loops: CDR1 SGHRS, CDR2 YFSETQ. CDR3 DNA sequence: TGCGCCAGCAGCCCAGGACAGGTAGGGACTGAAGCTTTCTTT. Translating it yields CASSPGQVGTEAFF.

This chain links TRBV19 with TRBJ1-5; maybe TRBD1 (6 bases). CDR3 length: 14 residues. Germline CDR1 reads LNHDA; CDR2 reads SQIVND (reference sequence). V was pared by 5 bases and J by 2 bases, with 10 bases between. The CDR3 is CASSLDSRNQPQHF. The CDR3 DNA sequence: TGTGCCAGTAGTTTGGACAGCCGCAATCAGCCCCAGCATTTT.

CDR3 nucleotide sequence: TGTGCCAGCAGCCCGCCACGGGAGGTATACAATGAGCAGTTCTTC. It translates to CASSPPREVYNEQFF. The V call is TRBV7-9, the J call TRBJ2-1, with 7 bases that match TRBD2. The CDR3 runs 15 residues. Germline trimming cut 5 bases from V and 4 bases from J; bases unmatched to any gene: 8. Germline V lookup: CDR1 SEHNR, CDR2 FQNEAQ (reference sequence).